This is a list of T cell receptor beta chains from one sample in a study of Ad26.COV2.S vaccination and SARS-CoV-2 variants. Profiling relied on immunoSEQ multiplex PCR, and the TCRdb table lists in-frame clones only, not all of them. The data contain hundreds of thousands of clones, around four fifths of them singletons. The sample was peripheral blood, taken in a trial of Ad26.COV2.S vaccine versus placebo. The receptors were sampled from a person between 18 and 65 years old who received the Ad26.COV2.S COVID-19 vaccine or a placebo. CDR3s include the opening cysteine and the closing phenylalanine or tryptophan. The D gene is left open where the match is weak. Rows may omit the clone size; those that give it use once, few, many or a size class.

d_gene	abundance	v_gene	j_gene	CDR3aa	CDR3nt
-	-	TRBV4-3	TRBJ1-1	CASSHSGRGNTEAFF	TGCGCCAGCAGCCACTCGGGGAGGGGGAACACTGAAGCTTTCTTT
-	-	TRBV6-2/TRBV6-3	TRBJ2-3	CASSYRVHSTDTQYF	TGTGCCAGCAGTTACAGGGTCCATAGCACAGATACGCAGTATTTT
-	-	TRBV13	TRBJ1-1	CASIAEGRAFF	TGTGCATCAATAGCGGAGGGAAGGGCTTTCTTT
-	-	TRBV14	TRBJ2-7	CASSQVGTDEQYF	TGTGCCAGCAGCCAGGTAGGGACGGACGAGCAGTACTTC
-	-	TRBV6-6	TRBJ1-1	CASSRSPEVEGFF	TGTGCCAGCAGTCGATCCCCTGAAGTTGAAGGTTTCTTT
-	-	TRBV24-1	TRBJ1-1	CATSDFSNTEAFF	TGTGCCACCAGTGATTTTTCGAACACTGAAGCTTTCTTT
TRBD1	-	TRBV7-8	TRBJ1-5	CASSSNPTGDQPQHF	TGTGCCAGCAGCTCAAACCCGACAGGGGACCAGCCCCAGCATTTT
-	-	TRBV4-3	TRBJ2-3	CASSQGAGGGTDTQYF	TGCGCCAGCAGCCAAGGGGCCGGCGGGGGCACAGATACGCAGTATTTT
-	-	TRBV6-2/TRBV6-3	TRBJ2-1	CASSYRGASRGEQFF	TGTGCCAGCAGTTACCGTGGTGCTAGCCGGGGTGAGCAGTTCTTC
-	once	TRBV6-2/TRBV6-3	TRBJ2-3	CASSYSARGPGNTQYF	TGTGCCAGCAGTTATAGCGCCCGCGGGCCGGGAAATACGCAGTATTTT
-	few	TRBV7-7	TRBJ2-7	CASSSPDGDSYEQYF	TGTGCCAGCAGCTCCCCCGACGGGGATTCCTACGAGCAGTACTTC
-	-	TRBV30	TRBJ2-7	CAWSKGLHEQYF	TGTGCCTGGAGTAAGGGGCTCCACGAGCAGTACTTC
-	-	TRBV5-1	TRBJ2-1	CASSLGPGSYNEQFF	TGCGCCAGCAGCTTGGGACCCGGCTCCTACAATGAGCAGTTCTTC
-	-	TRBV5-1	TRBJ2-6	CASSLGGGQYSSGANVLTF	TGCGCCAGCAGCTTGGGTGGGGGACAATACAGCTCTGGGGCCAACGTCCTGACTTTC